The T cell receptor beta chain under discussion was sequenced for a study of T cell responses to AZD1222 COVID-19 vaccine. Using immunoSEQ multiplex PCR, the repertoire was profiled, and TCRdb retains in-frame clones only, with some absent. The table shows 120,000 to 150,000 clones, with 88% occurring only once. From germline, CDR1 is LNHDA and CDR2 SQIVND (reference sequence). The CDR3 has 15 residues. V was pared by 7 bases and J by 1 base, with 15 bases between. This clone was seen a single time. This receptor was identified in an adult in good health. The sample here was peripheral blood, taken on day 0 of AZD1222 vaccination. The rearrangement uses TRBV19 and TRBJ2-3; D is possibly TRBD1 (5 bases). CDR3 coding DNA: TGTGCCAGTAAAGACCAGGGATGGGGCACAGATACGCAGTATTTT. Translating gives CASKDQGWGTDTQYF. Supplemented by reference TRBV19 and TRBJ2-3, the full variable domain reads DGGITQSPKYLFRKEGQNVTLSCEQNLNHDAMYWYRQDPGQGLRLIYYSQIVNDFQKGDIAEGYSVSREKKESFPLTVTSAQKNPTAFYLCASKDQGWGTDTQYFGPGTRLTVL.